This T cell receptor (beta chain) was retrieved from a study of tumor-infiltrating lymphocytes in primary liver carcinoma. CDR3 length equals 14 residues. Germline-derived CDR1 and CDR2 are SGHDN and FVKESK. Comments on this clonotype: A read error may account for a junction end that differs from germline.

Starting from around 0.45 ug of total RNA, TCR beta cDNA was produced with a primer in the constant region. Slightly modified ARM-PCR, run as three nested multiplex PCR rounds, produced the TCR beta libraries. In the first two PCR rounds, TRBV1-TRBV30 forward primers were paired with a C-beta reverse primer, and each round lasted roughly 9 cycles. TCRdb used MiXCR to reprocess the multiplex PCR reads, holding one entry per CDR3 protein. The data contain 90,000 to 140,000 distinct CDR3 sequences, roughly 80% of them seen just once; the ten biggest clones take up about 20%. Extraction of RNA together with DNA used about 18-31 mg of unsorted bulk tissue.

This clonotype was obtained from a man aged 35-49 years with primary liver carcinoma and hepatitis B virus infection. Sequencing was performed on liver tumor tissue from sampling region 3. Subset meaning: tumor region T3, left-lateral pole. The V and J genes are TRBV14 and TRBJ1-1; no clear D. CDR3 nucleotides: TGTGTCAGCAGCCAAGGAGATTTGAACACTGAAGCTTTCTTT. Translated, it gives CVSSQGDLNTEAFF.